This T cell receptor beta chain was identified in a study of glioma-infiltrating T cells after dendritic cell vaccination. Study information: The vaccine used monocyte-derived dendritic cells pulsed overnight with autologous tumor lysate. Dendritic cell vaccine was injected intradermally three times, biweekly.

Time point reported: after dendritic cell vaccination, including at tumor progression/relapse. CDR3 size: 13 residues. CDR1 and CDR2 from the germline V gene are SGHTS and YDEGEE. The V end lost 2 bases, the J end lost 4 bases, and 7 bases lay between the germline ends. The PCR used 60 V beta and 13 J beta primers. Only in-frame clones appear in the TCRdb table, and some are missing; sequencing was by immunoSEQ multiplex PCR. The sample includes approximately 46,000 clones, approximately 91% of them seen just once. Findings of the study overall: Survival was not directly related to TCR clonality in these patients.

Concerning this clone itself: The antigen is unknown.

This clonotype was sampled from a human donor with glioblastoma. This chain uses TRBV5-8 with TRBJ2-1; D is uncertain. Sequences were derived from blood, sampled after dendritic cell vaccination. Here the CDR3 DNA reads TGTGCCAGCAGCTTAAACAGATACAATGAGCAGTTCTTC. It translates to CASSLNRYNEQFF. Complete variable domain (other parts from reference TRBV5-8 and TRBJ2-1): EAGVTQSPTHLIKTRGQQATLRCSPISGHTSVYWYQQALGLGLQFLLWYDEGEERNRGNFPPRFSGRQFPNYSSELNVNALELEDSALYLCASSLNRYNEQFFGPGTRLTVL.